The entry that follows covers one T cell receptor (beta chain) sequence. No antigen is known for it. No qualities accompany the bases; no much larger clone lies one base away. The receptor library was made with 5' RACE. The instrument was an Illumina HiSeq 2500. A second PCR of about 6 to 11 cycles was performed with a sample-barcoded 5' primer and a J-beta primer mix. Each TCR beta cDNA molecule received a unique molecular identifier from a template-switch 5' adaptor carrying 12 random nucleotides. At least 2.5 million CDR3-containing paired-end reads were obtained from each sample. First-strand cDNA synthesis was performed from all RNA using the Mint cDNA synthesis kit, with priming by a TRBC-specific oligonucleotide. All cDNA was treated with uracil-DNA glycosylase and then went through a first 18-cycle PCR with the universal primers M1SS and BC2_uni_R. Per the authors' processing: For normalization, 1 million high-quality reads, each with a distinct molecular identifier, were randomly selected from each sample. Reads sharing molecular identifiers were discarded rather than binned into consensus sequences. CDR3 identification, clonotype clustering and error correction used MiTCR with a Q25 quality threshold and the strictest error-elimination algorithm. A nonparametric unseen species model using Euler transformation provided a lower-bound estimate of total TCR beta diversity. The public sequencing data were trimmed at Q25 with fastp and processed into clonotypes with MiXCR by TCRdb, which kept only in-frame beta chains. For every CDR3 protein sequence, its rows merge into one entry that carries the most common genes and DNA. TCRdb's processing, not the study's, gives the V and J calls here. Present in this sample are 1.5 million to 1.9 million distinct CDR3 sequences, 35% to 45% of which were seen just once. Jointly, the top ten make up roughly 3.7% of the sample.

This record comes from a study of blood T cells in healthy people across ages (dated by TCRdb to about 2015). Turning to the overall study: Template switching captured roughly one uniquely barcoded TCR beta cDNA molecule per two T cells in model experiments. Age-related changes in TCR beta repertoire diversity were measured in the study by deep sequencing normalized with unique cDNA molecular identifiers. The donors were split into four age groups: young (average about 15 years), middle-aged (over 35), aged (around 67) and long-lived (approximately 80). Using the same blood draw, the study looked at two additional independent replicas of 1 million unique cDNA reads for two donors, one aged 18 to 30 and the other aged 80 or older. To avoid experimental bias, donors of different ages were randomly spread across the sequencing lanes.

Paper-wide results and their limitations: Observed TCR beta diversity per million T cells fell roughly linearly with age, and a significant reduction was already apparent by age roughly 40. Because donor CMV infection status was unknown, age-related changes in expanded clonotypes were potentially confounded. Compared with the aged group, the long-lived group had more naive CD4+ T cells, fewer expanded clones and increased TCR diversity, suggesting age selection. The percentage of naive T cells measured by flow cytometry correlated strongly with observed TCR beta diversity. Because profiling used bulk unsorted PBMCs, naive and antigen-experienced compartments could not be compared conclusively. Estimates of total diversity based on one million sequenced T cells were considered lower bounds and underestimates.

Per the germline V gene (reference sequence), SEHNR is the CDR1 and FQNEAQ is the CDR2. Spanning cysteine to phenylalanine, the CDR3 consists of 16 amino acids. The retained sequence is limited to the CDR3, 48 bases, with the frame set at the first base. Between the V and J ends, shortened by 5 bases and 3 bases respectively, the junction contains 17 bases. The donors were some 39 Caucasian individuals from Russia, aged roughly 6 to 90 years, who were systemically healthy. About 10 milliliters of peripheral blood were drawn from each donor into EDTA-treated Vacutainer tubes. Ficoll-Paque density-gradient centrifugation was used to isolate PBMCs, with at least 6.5 million per sample. Trizol reagent was used to extract total RNA from the PBMCs, yielding at least 6 micrograms per sample. For every donor, an aliquot of PBMCs went through flow cytometry to measure the percentages of naive CD45RAhigh/CD27high T cells.

The origin of this receptor is a woman aged 18 to 35 in good health. Recombination linked TRBV7-9 to TRBJ2-4; 5 matching bases give a weak D call of TRBD1. The sequenced material came from blood. The CDR3 protein sequence reads: CASSPGHEILKNIQYF. The sequenced DNA: TGTGCCAGCAGCCCAGGACATGAGATTCTCAAAAACATTCAGTACTTC.